This T cell receptor (beta chain) was sequenced for a study of shared clonotypes between healthy human individuals. General study points: Clonotype sharing among donors was thought likely to change with sequencing depth. Generation of non-shared clonotypes was less probable than generation of clonotypes shared by all four donors.

Sequencing used immunoSEQ multiplex PCR; TCRdb keeps in-frame clones, though not all of them. The table lists roughly 1.5 million clones, about 98% of them singletons. The ends were cut back, 7 bases at V and 8 bases at J, with 23 bases in the middle. CDR3 length equals 15 residues. Germline V gives CDR1 SNHLY, CDR2 FYNNEI. With respect to this clone: Its specificity is unknown.

Sample: naive CD4+ T cells sorted from blood. As to subset: CD45RA+ positively selected. The sequence derives from a man in his thirties or forties in good health. V usage is TRBV2 and J usage is TRBJ1-2; D gene ambiguous. CDR3 DNA: TGTGCCAGCACCGAACTAGGACGACCTTTGTGGGGCTACACCTTC. Residues: CASTELGRPLWGYTF.